There are many counts of the clone carrying this T cell receptor (beta chain). The V and J ends lost 5 bases and 3 bases respectively, with 14 bases between them. The CDR3 extends over 15 amino acids. Uncontrolled infection, other autoimmune disease, pregnancy or lactation excluded patients. An approximately 9.4 ml volume of fresh peripheral blood provided the PBMCs. This sample is drawn from a study of T cells in Graves' hyperthyroidism and ophthalmopathy. The investigators amplified TCR beta CDR3 regions from RNA transcripts. First-round RT-PCR with HTBI primers amplified the TCR CDR3 region. In TCRdb, the multiplex PCR reads were re-called with MiXCR into one record per CDR3 protein. The sample carries approximately 560,000 distinct CDR3 sequences, about a sixth recorded once.

Sequenced: blood. The V and J genes are TRBV12-3 or TRBV12-4 and TRBJ1-5; a weak D match, TRBD1 (6 bases). The receptor was isolated from a young woman with Graves' hyperthyroidism. The CDR3 reads CASSPRDRNNQPQHF. In DNA form, the CDR3 reads TGTGCCAGCAGTCCGCGAGACAGGAACAATCAGCCCCAGCATTTT.